The clone carrying this TCR beta chain was found a few times. The antigen remains undetermined. The data were taken from a study of CD8+ T cells in alopecia areata. Study-level information: Treated individuals took tofacitinib by mouth, 5 to 10 mg twice daily. Points from the study as a whole: In patients, TCRs were shared less clearly than in mice, and HLA may possibly be involved. Normal scalp showed lower clonality than lesional scalp, especially alopecia totalis/universalis.

cDNA reverse transcribed from extracted RNA served as the sequencing template. Produced via immunoSEQ multiplex PCR; TCRdb's table is partial and in-frame only. The table includes 150,000 or so clones, 45% to 60% detected once. Trimming removed 8 bases from V and 4 bases from J; junction bases left unmatched: 4. In germline, CDR1 is MDHEN, CDR2 SYDVKM. This CDR3 has 13 residues. CD4+ and CD8+ T cells were sorted from PBMCs stained for CD3, CD4 and CD8. V is TRBV28 and J is TRBJ2-1; 8 nucleotides align to TRBD2. Material: CD4+ T cells sorted from blood. The sequence was collected from a human donor with alopecia areata. The DNA of the CDR3 is TGTGCCAGCCTTAGCGGGATATACAATGAGCAGTTCTTC. Translating gives CASLSGIYNEQFF. The whole variable domain, filled in from reference TRBV28 and TRBJ2-1, reads DVKVTQSSRYLVKRTGEKVFLECVQDMDHENMFWYRQDPGLGLRLIYFSYDVKMKEKGDIPEGYSVSREKKERFSLILESASTNQTSMYLCASLSGIYNEQFFGPGTRLTVL.